This is a list of T cell receptor beta chains from one sample in a study of sequential checkpoint blockade in melanoma. The data were produced by immunoSEQ multiplex PCR, yet TCRdb's version contains in-frame clones alone and is incomplete. The sample comprises about 24,000 clones, around 80% of which are singletons, and roughly 11% rests with the top ten. The sample here was CD8+ T cells sorted from blood (inferred from file names), taken from a patient given nivolumab and ipilimumab in sequence. All receptors derive from a human donor with melanoma. CDR3s include the opening cysteine and the closing phenylalanine or tryptophan. D genes are given only for firm matches. Size is omitted from some rows. Given values are once, few, many or a class for expanded clones.

D	V	size	J	CDR3	DNA
-	TRBV9	-	TRBJ1-1	CASSAEGKGTEAFF	TGTGCCAGCAGCGCTGAGGGTAAAGGGACTGAAGCTTTCTTT
-	TRBV5-1	-	TRBJ2-7	CASSSVDSTYEQYF	TGCGCCAGCAGCTCGGTGGACAGTACCTACGAGCAGTACTTC
TRBD2	TRBV28	-	TRBJ2-7	CASSSTSGRLYEQYF	TGTGCCAGCAGTTCAACTAGCGGGAGACTCTACGAGCAGTACTTC
-	TRBV27	-	TRBJ2-7	CASSSHNQNEQYF	TGTGCCAGCAGTTCCCACAACCAAAACGAGCAGTACTTC
-	TRBV5-1	once	TRBJ1-2	CASSLTTAPNYGYTF	TGCGCCAGCAGCTTGACGACAGCACCTAACTATGGCTACACCTTC
-	TRBV11-2	-	TRBJ1-2	CASSSPTGRTYYGYTF	TGTGCCAGCAGCTCCCCTACTGGACGGACTTACTATGGCTACACCTTC
-	TRBV11-2	-	TRBJ1-6	CASSTGLANSPLHF	TGTGCCAGCAGCACAGGACTAGCGAATTCACCCCTCCACTTT
TRBD2	TRBV10-3	-	TRBJ2-1	CAITGREAGEQFF	TGTGCCATCACGGGACGGGAGGCAGGTGAGCAGTTCTTC
-	TRBV18	-	TRBJ1-1	CASSPGQGTEAFF	TGTGCCAGCTCACCAGGGCAGGGCACTGAAGCTTTCTTT
TRBD1	TRBV11-3	-	TRBJ2-2	CASSLGDRGRTGELFF	TGTGCCAGCAGCTTAGGTGACAGGGGACGGACCGGGGAGCTGTTTTTT
-	TRBV9	-	TRBJ1-6	CASSDGGSPLHF	TGTGCCAGCAGCGATGGGGGGTCACCCCTCCACTTT
TRBD1	TRBV6-5	-	TRBJ2-7	CASNPQGFSYEQYF	TGTGCCAGCAATCCACAGGGGTTTTCCTACGAGCAGTACTTC
-	TRBV15	-	TRBJ2-2	CATSRDPVTGELFF	TGTGCCACCAGCAGAGATCCCGTCACCGGGGAGCTGTTTTTT
TRBD2	TRBV7-3	-	TRBJ2-5	CASSLEVSSGAETQYF	TGTGCCAGCAGCTTAGAAGTCAGTAGCGGGGCGGAGACCCAGTACTTC
-	TRBV2	-	TRBJ1-1	CASSEGGGDTEAFF	TGTGCCAGCAGTGAAGGGGGGGGAGACACTGAAGCTTTCTTT
-	TRBV29-1	-	TRBJ2-7	CSARGYSDEQYF	TGCAGCGCGAGAGGCTACTCAGACGAGCAGTACTTC
TRBD1	TRBV30	-	TRBJ2-5	CACTGTGEETQYF	TGTGCCTGTACCGGGACAGGAGAAGAGACCCAGTACTTC
TRBD1	TRBV30	once	TRBJ2-1	CAWGGTGMMGEQFF	TGTGCCTGGGGGGGGACAGGGATGATGGGGGAGCAGTTCTTC
TRBD1	TRBV11-2	-	TRBJ1-2	CASSRDRGSGYTF	TGTGCCAGCAGCCGAGACAGGGGGTCCGGCTACACCTTC
TRBD2	TRBV7-2	-	TRBJ2-7	CASSLGHGTSEASSYEQYF	TGTGCCAGCAGCTTGGGCCACGGGACTAGCGAGGCGAGCTCCTACGAGCAGTACTTC
-	TRBV18	few	TRBJ1-2	CASSGNSGVGYTF	TGTGCCAGCTCAGGGAATTCGGGGGTCGGCTACACCTTC
-	TRBV11-2	-	TRBJ1-1	CASSATWAGNTEAFF	TGTGCCAGCTCTGCAACGTGGGCAGGGAACACTGAAGCTTTCTTT
TRBD1	TRBV15	-	TRBJ2-7	CATSRETPGQVSSYEQYF	TGTGCCACCAGCAGAGAAACCCCGGGACAGGTTTCCTCCTACGAGCAGTACTTC
-	TRBV10-3	-	TRBJ2-2	CAISETGNTGELFF	TGTGCCATCAGTGAGACGGGGAACACCGGGGAGCTGTTTTTT
TRBD1	TRBV5-1	-	TRBJ2-2	CASSLGGGTGNTGELFF	TGCGCCAGCAGCTTGGGAGGTGGGACAGGGAACACCGGGGAGCTGTTTTTT
TRBD1	TRBV5-5	-	TRBJ1-5	CASSAGQVIYQPQHF	TGTGCCAGCAGCGCAGGACAGGTGATCTATCAGCCCCAGCATTTT
-	TRBV7-2	few	TRBJ2-1	CASTIGQFNEQFF	TGTGCCAGCACCATAGGACAGTTCAATGAGCAGTTCTTC
TRBD1	TRBV6-1	-	TRBJ1-6	CASSERQGLPLHF	TGTGCCAGCAGTGAACGACAGGGCTTGCCCCTCCACTTT
TRBD2	TRBV4-3	few	TRBJ2-1	CASSQDSGSLNEQFF	TGCGCCAGCAGCCAAGACAGCGGGAGCTTAAATGAGCAGTTCTTC
TRBD2	TRBV7-9	-	TRBJ2-1	CASSILAGGGNEQFF	TGTGCCAGCAGCATACTAGCGGGGGGGGGCAATGAGCAGTTCTTC
TRBD1	TRBV7-3	-	TRBJ1-1	CASSSQGAAEAFF	TGTGCCAGCAGCTCCCAGGGGGCAGCTGAAGCTTTCTTT
TRBD2	TRBV5-3	-	TRBJ2-7	CARSLQTSDTYEQYF	TGTGCCAGAAGCCTCCAGACTAGCGACACCTACGAGCAGTACTTC
TRBD2	TRBV15	few	TRBJ2-7	CATAPLAGGYYEQYF	TGTGCCACCGCCCCTTTAGCGGGAGGATATTACGAGCAGTACTTC
TRBD1	TRBV7-9	-	TRBJ2-7	CASSLDRGGAEQYF	TGTGCCAGCAGCCTCGACAGGGGTGGGGCCGAGCAGTACTTC
-	TRBV9	-	TRBJ2-7	CASSVGQEPYEQYF	TGTGCCAGCAGCGTAGGTCAGGAACCTTACGAGCAGTACTTC
TRBD1	TRBV19	-	TRBJ2-6	CASSYDRAISGANVLTF	TGTGCCAGTAGTTACGACAGGGCTATCTCTGGGGCCAACGTCCTGACTTTC
TRBD2	TRBV6-1	-	TRBJ2-3	CASSEAGGPTDTQYF	TGTGCCAGCAGTGAAGCGGGAGGGCCGACAGATACGCAGTATTTT
-	TRBV11-2	-	TRBJ1-4	CASSLERTVYNEKLFF	TGTGCCAGCAGCTTAGAAAGGACAGTCTACAATGAAAAACTGTTTTTT
-	TRBV11-3	-	TRBJ2-7	CASSPRRDYEQYF	TGTGCCAGCAGCCCCCGACGGGACTACGAGCAGTACTTC
TRBD2	TRBV4-2	-	TRBJ2-7	CASSQRLAGERAYEQYF	TGTGCCAGCAGCCAACGACTAGCGGGAGAGAGGGCCTACGAGCAGTACTTC
-	TRBV10-3	-	TRBJ2-3	CAISASPSLRTQTTDTQYF	TGTGCCATCAGTGCCTCCCCTAGCTTGAGGACCCAGACGACAGATACGCAGTATTTT
-	TRBV28	few	TRBJ2-5	CASKTEPYQETQYF	TGTGCCAGCAAGACAGAGCCGTACCAAGAGACCCAGTACTTC
TRBD2	TRBV7-2	-	TRBJ2-7	CASSFQAGSSYEQYF	TGTGCCAGCAGCTTCCAAGCGGGAAGCTCCTACGAGCAGTACTTC
TRBD1	TRBV7-2	-	TRBJ2-7	CASSPTGFSYEQYF	TGTGCCAGCAGCCCGACAGGGTTTTCCTACGAGCAGTACTTC
-	TRBV7-9	-	TRBJ2-5	CASTPTIPSGEQYF	TGTGCCAGCACCCCGACTATACCCTCGGGTGAGCAGTACTTC
TRBD2	TRBV5-8	-	TRBJ2-5	CASSSAGTSTPQETQYF	TGTGCCAGCAGCAGCGCCGGGACTAGCACCCCTCAAGAGACCCAGTACTTC
TRBD2	TRBV28	-	TRBJ2-1	CASSLGGSGGNEQFF	TGTGCCAGCAGTTTAGGAGGTAGCGGGGGCAATGAGCAGTTCTTC
TRBD1	TRBV7-8	-	TRBJ1-1	CASSPMTGRTEAFF	TGTGCCAGCAGCCCGATGACAGGGAGGACTGAAGCTTTCTTT
TRBD1	TRBV19	-	TRBJ2-7	CASSIVARDRTSYEQYF	TGTGCCAGTAGTATAGTCGCCCGGGACAGGACGTCCTACGAGCAGTACTTC
-	TRBV6-5	-	TRBJ1-1	CASNYGQNTEAFF	TGTGCCAGCAACTACGGACAGAACACTGAAGCTTTCTTT
-	TRBV10-2	-	TRBJ1-2	CASSDVTEGNYGYTF	TGCGCCAGCAGTGATGTGACAGAAGGCAACTATGGCTACACCTTC
TRBD1	TRBV5-1	-	TRBJ2-3	CASSLEGAPVMTQYF	TGCGCCAGCAGCTTGGAGGGGGCGCCGGTAATGACGCAGTATTTT
TRBD2	TRBV7-9	few	TRBJ2-1	CASSLATSGSSYNEQFF	TGTGCCAGCAGCTTAGCGACTAGCGGGAGCTCCTACAATGAGCAGTTCTTC
-	TRBV6-6	-	TRBJ1-1	CASTWTSNTEAFF	TGTGCCAGCACGTGGACAAGTAACACTGAAGCTTTCTTT
-	TRBV7-2	-	TRBJ2-7	CASSLDLSTSYLAYEQYF	TGTGCCAGCAGCTTAGATTTGAGTACTAGCTATTTAGCCTACGAGCAGTACTTC
TRBD1	TRBV6-5	-	TRBJ2-1	CASSSLGTGIHEQFF	TGTGCCAGCAGTTCGCTCGGGACAGGGATTCATGAGCAGTTCTTC
TRBD2	TRBV27	-	TRBJ2-7	CASSLLGAGGVQYF	TGTGCCAGCAGTCTGTTAGGGGCGGGAGGGGTGCAGTACTTC